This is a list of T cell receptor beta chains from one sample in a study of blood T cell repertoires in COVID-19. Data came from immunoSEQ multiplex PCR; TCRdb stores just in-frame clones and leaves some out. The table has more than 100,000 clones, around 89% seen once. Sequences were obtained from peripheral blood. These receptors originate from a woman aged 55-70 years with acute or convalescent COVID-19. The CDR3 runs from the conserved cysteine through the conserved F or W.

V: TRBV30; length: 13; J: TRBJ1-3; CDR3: CAWSPGNGNTIYF
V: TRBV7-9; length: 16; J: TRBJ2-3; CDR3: CASTWGPQGVGDTQYF
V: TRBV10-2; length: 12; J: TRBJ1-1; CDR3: CASSRGATEAFF
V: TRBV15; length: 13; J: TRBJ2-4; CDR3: CATSRDRENIQYF
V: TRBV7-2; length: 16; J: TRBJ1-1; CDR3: CASSLFLGQPNTEAFF
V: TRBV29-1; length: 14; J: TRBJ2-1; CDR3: CSVRVSGVIGEQFF
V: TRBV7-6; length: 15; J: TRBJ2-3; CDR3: CASSLGQGLTDTQYF
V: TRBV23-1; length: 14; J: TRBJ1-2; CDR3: CASSQSGTRDGYTF
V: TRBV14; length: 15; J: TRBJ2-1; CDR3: CASSQDAGYRNEQFF
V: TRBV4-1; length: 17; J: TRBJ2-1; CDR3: CASSQPGTGRRANEQFF
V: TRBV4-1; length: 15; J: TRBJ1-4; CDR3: CASSQVVSSSRKLFF
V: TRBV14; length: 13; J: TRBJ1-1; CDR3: CASSQTGFTEAFF
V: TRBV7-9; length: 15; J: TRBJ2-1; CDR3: CASSFLPVPYNEQFF
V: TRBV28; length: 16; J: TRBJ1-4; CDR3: CASSSHRGVTNEKLFF
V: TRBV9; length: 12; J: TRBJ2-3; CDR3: CASSGLEDTQYF
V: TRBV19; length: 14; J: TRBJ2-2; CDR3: CASSGLAYTGELFF
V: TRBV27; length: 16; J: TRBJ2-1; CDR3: CASSFNLRDNYNEQFF
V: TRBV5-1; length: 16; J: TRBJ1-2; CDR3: CASSLSNAGPENGYTF
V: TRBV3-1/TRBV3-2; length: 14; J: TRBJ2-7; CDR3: CASSLTGAGDEQYF
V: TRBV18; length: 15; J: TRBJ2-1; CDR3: CASSPLAAAYNEQFF
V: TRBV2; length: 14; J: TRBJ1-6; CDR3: CASSETGLASALHF
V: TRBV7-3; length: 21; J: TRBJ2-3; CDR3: CASSSIPIREVGGKRPDTQYF
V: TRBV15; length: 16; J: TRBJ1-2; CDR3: CATSKDLTGLNYGYTF
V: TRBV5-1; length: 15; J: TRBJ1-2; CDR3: CASSLESDSVYGYTF
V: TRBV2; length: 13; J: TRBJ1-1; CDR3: CASSLDSNTEAFF
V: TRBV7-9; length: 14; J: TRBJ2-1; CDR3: CASSLRTSGNEQFF
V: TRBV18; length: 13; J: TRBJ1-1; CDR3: CASSPNAGLEAFF
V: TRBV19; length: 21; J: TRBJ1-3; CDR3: CASRTPPGQGKSSTSGNTIYF
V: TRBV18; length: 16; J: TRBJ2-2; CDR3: CASSPEQGASTGELFF
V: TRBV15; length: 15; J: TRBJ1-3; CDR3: CATSRPLVAGNTIYF
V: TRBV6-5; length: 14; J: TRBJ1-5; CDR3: CASSLQKSNQPQHF
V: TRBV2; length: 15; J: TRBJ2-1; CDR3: CASSPGTSGTNEQFF
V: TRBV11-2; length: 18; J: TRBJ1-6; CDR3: CASSISRGGGEYNSPLHF
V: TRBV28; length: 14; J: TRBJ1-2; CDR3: CASRTGGPNYGYTF
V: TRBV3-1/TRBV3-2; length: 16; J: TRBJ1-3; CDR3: CASSQGPPGYGNTIYF
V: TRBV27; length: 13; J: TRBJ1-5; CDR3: CASRQGWNQPQHF
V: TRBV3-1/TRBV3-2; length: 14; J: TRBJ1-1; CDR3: CASSPGGINTEAFF
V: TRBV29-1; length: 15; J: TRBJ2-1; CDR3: CSVTRGTSGSNEQFF
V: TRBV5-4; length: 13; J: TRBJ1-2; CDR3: CASSLRDSYGYTF
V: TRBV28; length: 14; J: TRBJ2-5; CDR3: CASSPALVVETQYF
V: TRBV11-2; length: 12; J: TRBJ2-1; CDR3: CASSFSTNEQFF
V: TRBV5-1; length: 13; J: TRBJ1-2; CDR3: CASSLDSNYGYTF
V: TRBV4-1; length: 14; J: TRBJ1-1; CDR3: CASSQGQLNTEAFF
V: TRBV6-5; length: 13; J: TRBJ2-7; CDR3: CASSRDTTYEQYF
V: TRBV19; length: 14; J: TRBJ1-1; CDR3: CASSRLTGRAEAFF
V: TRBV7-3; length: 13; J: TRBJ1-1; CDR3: CASSRTGNTEAFF
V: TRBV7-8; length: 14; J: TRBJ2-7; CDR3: CASSLEQGTYEQYF
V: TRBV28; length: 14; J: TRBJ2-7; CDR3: CASYSAGDSYEQYF
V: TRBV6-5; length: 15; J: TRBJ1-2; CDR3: CASRLDRGRDSGYTF
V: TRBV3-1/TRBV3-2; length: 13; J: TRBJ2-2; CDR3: CASRTGNTGELFF
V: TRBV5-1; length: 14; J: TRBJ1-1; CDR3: CASNPVAGNTEAFF
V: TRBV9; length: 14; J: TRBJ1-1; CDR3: CASSPRELGGEAFF